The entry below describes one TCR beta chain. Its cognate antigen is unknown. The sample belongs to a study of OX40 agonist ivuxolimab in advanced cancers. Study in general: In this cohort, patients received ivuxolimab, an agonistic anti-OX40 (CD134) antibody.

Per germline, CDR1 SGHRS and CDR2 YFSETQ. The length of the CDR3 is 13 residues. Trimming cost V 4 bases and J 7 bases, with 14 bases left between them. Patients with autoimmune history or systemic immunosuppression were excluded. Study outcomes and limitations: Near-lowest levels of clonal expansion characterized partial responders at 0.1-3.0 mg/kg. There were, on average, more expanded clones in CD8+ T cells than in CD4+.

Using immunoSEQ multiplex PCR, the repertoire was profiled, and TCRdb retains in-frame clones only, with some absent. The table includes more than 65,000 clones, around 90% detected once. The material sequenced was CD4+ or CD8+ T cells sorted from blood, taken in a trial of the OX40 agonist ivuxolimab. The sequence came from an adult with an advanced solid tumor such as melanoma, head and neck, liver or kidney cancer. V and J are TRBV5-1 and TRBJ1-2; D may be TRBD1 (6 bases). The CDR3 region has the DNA TGCGCCAGCAGCCCGCAGGGGCGCGGTGGCTACACCTTC. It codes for CASSPQGRGGYTF.